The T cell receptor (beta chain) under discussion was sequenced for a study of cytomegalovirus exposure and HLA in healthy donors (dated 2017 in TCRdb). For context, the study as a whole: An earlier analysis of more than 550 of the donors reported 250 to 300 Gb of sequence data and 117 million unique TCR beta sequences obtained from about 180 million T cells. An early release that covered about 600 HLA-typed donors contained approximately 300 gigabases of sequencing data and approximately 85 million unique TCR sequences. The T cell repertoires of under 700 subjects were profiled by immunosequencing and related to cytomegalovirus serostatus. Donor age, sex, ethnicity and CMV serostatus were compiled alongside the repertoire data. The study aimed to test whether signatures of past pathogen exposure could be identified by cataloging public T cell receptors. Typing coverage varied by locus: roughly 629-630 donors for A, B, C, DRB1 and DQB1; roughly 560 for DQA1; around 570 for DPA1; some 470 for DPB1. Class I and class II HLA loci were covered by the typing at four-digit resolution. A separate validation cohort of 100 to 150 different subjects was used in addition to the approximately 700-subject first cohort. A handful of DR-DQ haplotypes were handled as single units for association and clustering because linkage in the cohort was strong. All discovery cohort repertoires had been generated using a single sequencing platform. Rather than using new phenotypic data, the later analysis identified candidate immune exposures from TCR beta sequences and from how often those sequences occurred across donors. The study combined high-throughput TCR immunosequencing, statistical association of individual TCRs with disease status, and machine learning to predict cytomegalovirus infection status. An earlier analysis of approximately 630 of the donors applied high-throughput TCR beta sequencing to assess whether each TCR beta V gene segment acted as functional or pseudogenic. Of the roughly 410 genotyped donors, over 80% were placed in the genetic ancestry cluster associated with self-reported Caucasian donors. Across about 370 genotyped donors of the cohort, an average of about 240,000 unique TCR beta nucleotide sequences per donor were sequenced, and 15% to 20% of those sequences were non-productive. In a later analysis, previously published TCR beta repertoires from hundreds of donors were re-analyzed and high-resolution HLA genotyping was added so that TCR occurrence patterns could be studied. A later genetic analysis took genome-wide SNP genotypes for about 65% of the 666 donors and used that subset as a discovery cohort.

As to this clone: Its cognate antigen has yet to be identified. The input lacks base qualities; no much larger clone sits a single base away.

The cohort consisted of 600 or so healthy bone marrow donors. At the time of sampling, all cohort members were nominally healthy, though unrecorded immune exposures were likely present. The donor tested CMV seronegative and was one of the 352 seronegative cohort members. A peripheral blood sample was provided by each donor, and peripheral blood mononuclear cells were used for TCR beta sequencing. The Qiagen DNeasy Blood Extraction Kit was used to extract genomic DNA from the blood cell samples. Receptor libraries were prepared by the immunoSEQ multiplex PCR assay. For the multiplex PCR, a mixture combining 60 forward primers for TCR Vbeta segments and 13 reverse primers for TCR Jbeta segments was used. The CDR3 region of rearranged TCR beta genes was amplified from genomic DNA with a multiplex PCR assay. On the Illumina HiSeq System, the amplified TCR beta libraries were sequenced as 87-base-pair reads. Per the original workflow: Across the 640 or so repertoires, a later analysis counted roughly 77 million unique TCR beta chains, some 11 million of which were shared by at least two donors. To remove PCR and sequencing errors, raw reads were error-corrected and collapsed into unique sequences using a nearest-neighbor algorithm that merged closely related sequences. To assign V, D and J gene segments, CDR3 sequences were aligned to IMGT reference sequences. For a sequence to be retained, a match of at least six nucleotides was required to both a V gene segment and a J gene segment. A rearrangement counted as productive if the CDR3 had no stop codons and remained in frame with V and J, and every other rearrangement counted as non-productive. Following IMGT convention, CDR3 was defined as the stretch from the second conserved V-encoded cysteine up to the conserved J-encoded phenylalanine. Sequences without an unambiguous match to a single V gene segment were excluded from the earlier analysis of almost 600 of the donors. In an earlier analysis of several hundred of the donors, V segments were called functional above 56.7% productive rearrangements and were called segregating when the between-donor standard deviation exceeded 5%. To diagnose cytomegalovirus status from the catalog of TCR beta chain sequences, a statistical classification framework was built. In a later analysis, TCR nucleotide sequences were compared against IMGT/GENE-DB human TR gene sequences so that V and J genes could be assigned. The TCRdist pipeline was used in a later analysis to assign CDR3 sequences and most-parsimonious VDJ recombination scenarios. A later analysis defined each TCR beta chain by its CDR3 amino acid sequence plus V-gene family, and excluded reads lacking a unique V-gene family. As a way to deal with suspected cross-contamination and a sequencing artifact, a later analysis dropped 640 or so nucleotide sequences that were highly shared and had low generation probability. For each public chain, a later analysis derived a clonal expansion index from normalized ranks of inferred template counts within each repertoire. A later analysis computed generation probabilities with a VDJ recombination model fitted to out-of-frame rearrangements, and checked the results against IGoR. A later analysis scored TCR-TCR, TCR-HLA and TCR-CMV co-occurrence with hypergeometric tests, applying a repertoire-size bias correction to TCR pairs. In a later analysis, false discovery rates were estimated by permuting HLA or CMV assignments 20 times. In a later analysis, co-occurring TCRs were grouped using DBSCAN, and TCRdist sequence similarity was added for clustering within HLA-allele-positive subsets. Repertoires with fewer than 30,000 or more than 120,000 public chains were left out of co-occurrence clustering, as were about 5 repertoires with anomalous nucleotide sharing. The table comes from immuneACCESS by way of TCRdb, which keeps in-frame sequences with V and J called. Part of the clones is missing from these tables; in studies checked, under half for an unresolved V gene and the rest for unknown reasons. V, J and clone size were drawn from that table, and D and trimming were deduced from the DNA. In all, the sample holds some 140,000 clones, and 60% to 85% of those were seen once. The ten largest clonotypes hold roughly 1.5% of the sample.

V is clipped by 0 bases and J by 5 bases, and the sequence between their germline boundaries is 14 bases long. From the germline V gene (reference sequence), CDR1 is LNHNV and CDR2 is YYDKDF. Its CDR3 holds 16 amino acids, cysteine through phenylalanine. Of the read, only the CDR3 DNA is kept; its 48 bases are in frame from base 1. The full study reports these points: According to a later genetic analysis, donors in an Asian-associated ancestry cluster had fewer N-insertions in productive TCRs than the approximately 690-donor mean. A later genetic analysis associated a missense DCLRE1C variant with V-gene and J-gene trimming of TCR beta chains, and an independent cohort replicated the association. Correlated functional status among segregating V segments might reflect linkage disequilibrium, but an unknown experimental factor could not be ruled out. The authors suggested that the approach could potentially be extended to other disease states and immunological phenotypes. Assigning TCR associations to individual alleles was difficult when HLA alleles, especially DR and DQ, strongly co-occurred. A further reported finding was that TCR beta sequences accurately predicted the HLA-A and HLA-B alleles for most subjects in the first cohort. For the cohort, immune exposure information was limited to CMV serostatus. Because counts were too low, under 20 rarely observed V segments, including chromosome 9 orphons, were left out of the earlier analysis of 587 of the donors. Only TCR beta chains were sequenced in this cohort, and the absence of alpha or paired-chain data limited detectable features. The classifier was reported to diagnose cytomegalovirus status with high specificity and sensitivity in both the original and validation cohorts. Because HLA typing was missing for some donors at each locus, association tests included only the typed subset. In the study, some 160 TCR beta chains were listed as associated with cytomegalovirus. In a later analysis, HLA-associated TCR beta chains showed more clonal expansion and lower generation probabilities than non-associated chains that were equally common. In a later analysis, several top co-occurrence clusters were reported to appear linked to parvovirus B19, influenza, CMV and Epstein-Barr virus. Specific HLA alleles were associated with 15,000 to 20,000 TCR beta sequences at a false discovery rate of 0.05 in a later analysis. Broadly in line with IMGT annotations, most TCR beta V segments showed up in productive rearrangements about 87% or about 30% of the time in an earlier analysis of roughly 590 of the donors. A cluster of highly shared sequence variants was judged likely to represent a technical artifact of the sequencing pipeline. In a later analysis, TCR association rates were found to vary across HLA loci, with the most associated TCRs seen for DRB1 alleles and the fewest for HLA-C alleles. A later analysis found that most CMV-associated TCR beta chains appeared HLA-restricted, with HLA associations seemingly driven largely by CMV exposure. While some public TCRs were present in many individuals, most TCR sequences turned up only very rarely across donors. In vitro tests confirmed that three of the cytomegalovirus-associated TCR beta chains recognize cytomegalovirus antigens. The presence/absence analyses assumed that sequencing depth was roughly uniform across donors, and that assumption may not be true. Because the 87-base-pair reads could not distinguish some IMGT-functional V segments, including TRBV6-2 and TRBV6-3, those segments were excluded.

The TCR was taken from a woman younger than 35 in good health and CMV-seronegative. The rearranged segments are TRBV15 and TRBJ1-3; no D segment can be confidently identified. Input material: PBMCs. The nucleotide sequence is TGTGCCACCAGCAGAGATTTCAGTCTGCCCCGAAACACCATATATTTT. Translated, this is CATSRDFSLPRNTIYF.